This T cell receptor beta chain was recovered during a study of T-cell memory formation after mild COVID-19. Amplification by 5'RACE using constant-segment primers produced TCR alpha and TCR beta cDNA libraries that carried sample barcodes and UMIs. Each CDR3 protein is one row after TCRdb ran MiXCR on the 5' RACE reads. The table has fewer than 140,000 distinct CDR3 sequences, roughly 12% seen once. Ten or more counts support this clonotype. What it binds is unknown. V gave up 0 bases and J gave up 9 bases, with 9 bases separating them. Per germline, CDR1 MGHRA and CDR2 YSYEKL. The CDR3 totals 13 residues. Overall study findings and caveats: Clones that contracted clustered mainly in CM and EM if CD4+ and in EMRA if CD8+. Clones that shrank (day 15 to 85) were balanced CD4/CD8, whereas later expanders leaned CD4+.

V is TRBV4-1 and J is TRBJ2-1, with D hard to call. Sample: PBMCs or a T cell subset sorted from them (not recorded which). The sequence was collected from an adult woman who had mild COVID-19 (a few samples of this study predate the infection). Cell type and time point are not known. The CDR3 region is CASSQESATEQFF. The DNA for the CDR3 is TGCGCCAGCAGCCAAGAATCAGCGACTGAGCAGTTCTTC.